The 22 T cell receptor beta chains reported below all come from one sample, sequenced in a study of T cell responses to AZD1222 COVID-19 vaccine. Method: immunoSEQ multiplex PCR; TCRdb's copy keeps in-frame clones and lacks some. The profile covers around 120,000 clones, with around nine tenths appearing a single time and around 1.6% taken by the ten largest. The sample was peripheral blood, taken 28 days after the second AZD1222 dose. The receptors come from an adult who received the AZD1222 COVID-19 vaccine.

This chain uses TRBV5-6 with TRBJ2-2; D call uncertain. Germline lookup yields CDR1 SGHDT and CDR2 YYEEEE. V lost 4 bases, J lost 5 bases, and 15 bases lay in between. The CDR3 runs to 15 residues. For the CDR3, the DNA is TGTGCCAGCAGCCATAAGCGATTGAGGACCGGGGAGCTGTTTTTT. Translating gives CASSHKRLRTGELFF.

The genes are TRBV7-9 and TRBJ1-2; D possibly corresponds to TRBD1 (6 bases). The V end lost 1 base, the J end lost 8 bases, and 11 bases lay between the germline ends. CDR3 length: 13 residues. Germline CDR1 and CDR2: SEHNR and FQNEAQ (reference sequence). CDR3 bases: TGTGCCAGCAGCTTAGAGTCAGGGGAAGGCTACACCTTC. Translated: CASSLESGEGYTF.

The V call is TRBV3-1 (or the pseudogene TRBV3-2), the J call TRBJ2-7, with a weak D call TRBD2 (6 bases). The CDR3 sequence is 16 residues long. Trimming removed 4 bases from V and 3 bases from J, with 19 bases in between. Germline values: CDR1 LGHDT, CDR2 YNNKEL (reference sequence). CDR3 DNA sequence: TGTGCCAGCAGCCTATCGACTAGTTTTTTGGACTACGAGCAGTACTTC. Its translation is CASSLSTSFLDYEQYF.

V usage is TRBV5-1 and J usage is TRBJ2-5, with unresolved D. CDR1 and CDR2 from the germline V gene are SGHRS and YFSETQ. V lost 2 bases to trimming and J lost 2 bases, with 10 bases between them. This CDR3 contains 14 residues. Written as DNA, the CDR3 is TGCGCCAGCAGCTTATTTTTGCAGCAAGAGACCCAGTACTTC. This encodes CASSLFLQQETQYF.

The rearrangement joins TRBV7-3 to TRBJ1-6; D remains ambiguous. In germline, CDR1 is SGHTA, CDR2 FQGTGA. The CDR3 runs to 16 residues. V was pared by 1 base and J by 5 bases, with 12 bases between. The CDR3 sequence is CASSLRDAGNNSPLHF. For the CDR3, the DNA is TGTGCCAGCAGCTTAAGAGACGCCGGAAATAATTCACCCCTCCACTTT.

This chain joins TRBV3-1 (or the pseudogene TRBV3-2) and TRBJ2-5; D is undetermined. V lost 0 bases to trimming and J lost 2 bases, with 16 bases between them. The CDR3 runs to 17 residues. Germline V lookup: CDR1 LGHDT, CDR2 YNNKEL (reference sequence). The CDR3 DNA reads TGTGCCAGCAGCCAAGAGCTAGTCAAAGGGCGGCAAGAGACCCAGTACTTC. Protein product: CASSQELVKGRQETQYF.

V is TRBV25-1 and J is TRBJ1-6, with a tentative D call TRBD1 (6 bases). Trimming took 1 base from V and 4 from J, leaving 8 bases between them. CDR3 length: 15 residues. The germline V gene has CDR1 MGHDK and CDR2 SYGVNS. CDR3 loop: CASSESGAYNSPLHF. In DNA, the CDR3 is TGTGCCAGCAGTGAATCGGGGGCTTATAATTCACCCCTCCACTTT.

The CDR3 reads CASSSQGEANEKLFF. As DNA, the CDR3 is TGTGCCAGCAGTTCGCAGGGGGAGGCTAATGAAAAACTGTTTTTT. This sequence joins TRBV28 and TRBJ1-4, with TRBD1 matching over 7 bases. The ends lost 4 bases at V and 3 bases at J; junction bases unmatched: 5. Germline V gene sequence: CDR1 MDHEN, CDR2 SYDVKM. The CDR3 is 15 residues long.

The V gene is TRBV27, the J gene TRBJ1-1, with D tentatively TRBD1 (5 bases). The CDR3 has 15 residues. Trimming pared 8 bases from V and 0 bases from J, leaving 16 bases between. Germline CDR1 and CDR2: MNHEY and SMNVEV (reference sequence). The CDR3 DNA follows: TGTGCCAGCGGGGCCGGGGCACCTATGAACACTGAAGCTTTCTTT. It is translated as CASGAGAPMNTEAFF.

This sequence joins TRBV7-9 and TRBJ2-3, with TRBD2 identical over 7 bases. Germline values: CDR1 SEHNR, CDR2 FQNEAQ (reference sequence). The CDR3 runs 16 residues. V shed 4 bases, J shed 2 bases, and the junction held 9 bases outside the gene matches. The CDR3 is CASSSLGGRVTDTQYF. The CDR3 nucleotides read TGTGCCAGCAGCTCTCTGGGCGGGAGAGTCACAGATACGCAGTATTTT.

This clone was observed a few times. This chain connects TRBV11-2 to TRBJ2-5; D call uncertain. CDR1 SGHAT and CDR2 FQNNGV come from the germline V gene. Trimming shortened V by 1 base and J by 4 bases, and 13 bases separated the two germline ends. This CDR3 has 15 residues. CDR3: CASSLVGVSRETQYF. The CDR3, as DNA: TGTGCCAGCAGCTTAGTCGGTGTTTCAAGAGAGACCCAGTACTTC.

The chain recombines TRBV3-1 (or the pseudogene TRBV3-2) with TRBJ2-7; TRBD1 aligns across 9 bases. The CDR3 length is 16 residues. Trimming at V came to 4 bases and at J to 5 bases, leaving 12 bases not matched to a gene. Germline V lookup: CDR1 LGHDT, CDR2 YNNKEL (reference sequence). The CDR3 bases are TGTGCCAGCAGCCGAGGACAGGGGATCGGAGGGGACGAGCAGTACTTC. It codes for CASSRGQGIGGDEQYF.

The J gene is TRBJ1-5, the V gene TRBV7-9; D not resolved. Trimming removed 9 bases at V and 7 bases at J, with 10 bases between. CDR3 length equals 11 residues. Per germline, CDR1 SEHNR and CDR2 FQNEAQ (reference sequence). The CDR3 sequence is CASGENQPQHF. CDR3 bases: TGTGCCAGTGGGGAAAACCAGCCCCAGCATTTT.

The chain links TRBV27 to TRBJ2-3, with D hard to call. CDR3 length equals 11 residues. V lost 8 bases and J 6 bases, leaving 9 bases between the germline ends. CDR1 and CDR2 (germline): MNHEY, SMNVEV (reference sequence). CDR3 region: CASCQGDTQYF. CDR3 sequence (DNA): TGTGCCAGCTGTCAAGGTGATACGCAGTATTTT.

Here the CDR3 DNA reads TGTGCCAGCAGTGAAGTCTTGAGCTCCTATAATTCACCCCTCCACTTT. The encoded protein is CASSEVLSSYNSPLHF. The chain links TRBV6-1 to TRBJ1-6; unclear D gene. The CDR3 covers 16 residues. The germline CDR1 and CDR2 sequences are MNHNS and SASEGT. The germline V and J ends were trimmed by 1 base and 0 bases, with 7 bases remaining between them.

The table lists this clone with a count of one. The chain joins TRBV6-4 to TRBJ2-3; D may be TRBD2 (5 bases). This CDR3 is built from 15 residues. The V gene lost 4 bases and the J gene lost 4 bases, with 15 bases spanning the gap. Germline V gene data show CDR1 as MRHNA and CDR2 as SNTAGT. CDR3 loop: CASSALASGSDTQYF. The CDR3 DNA is TGTGCCAGCAGTGCTTTAGCGTCGGGTTCAGATACGCAGTATTTT.

This chain joins TRBV5-1 and TRBJ2-2; TRBD1 agrees at 8 bases. The CDR3 has 16 residues. The V gene's germline CDR1 is SGHRS and CDR2 YFSETQ. Trimming at V came to 0 bases and at J to 4 bases, leaving 5 bases not matched to a gene. The CDR3 loop reads CASSLAGQGATGELFF. In DNA form, the CDR3 reads TGCGCCAGCAGCTTGGCCGGTCAGGGGGCCACCGGGGAGCTGTTTTTT.

The genes are TRBV14 and TRBJ1-2; D is uncertain. The germline V and J ends were trimmed by 1 base and 8 bases, with 14 bases remaining between them. The CDR3 is made up of 14 amino acids. Germline V gene sequence: CDR1 SGHDN, CDR2 FVKESK. DNA of the CDR3: TGTGCCAGCAGCCAAGGAACAGTCTTACGGGGCTACACCTTC. Translation: CASSQGTVLRGYTF.

CDR3 in DNA: TGTGCCAGCAGCCTCAATAACGGAAACACCATATATTTT. It yields the protein CASSLNNGNTIYF. The chain has TRBV3-1 (or the pseudogene TRBV3-2) and TRBJ1-3, with D unclear. There are 13 residues in the CDR3. Trimming took off 4 bases at V and 4 bases at J, with 8 bases between the two ends. The germline gives CDR1 LGHDT, CDR2 YNNKEL (reference sequence).

The rearrangement links TRBV5-1 to TRBJ1-1; possible D gene TRBD1, 6 bases. Germline CDR1 and CDR2: SGHRS and YFSETQ. Trimming removed 7 bases from V and 1 base from J, with 11 bases in between. This CDR3 region has 13 residues. The chain's CDR3 is CASRRTANTEAFF. For the CDR3, the DNA is TGCGCCAGCCGACGGACAGCGAACACTGAAGCTTTCTTT.

The chain couples TRBV2 to TRBJ2-2, with TRBD1 as a possible D gene (5 bases). With 6 bases removed from V and 2 bases from J, the gap between germline ends came to 13 bases. Germline V gene lookup returns CDR1 SNHLY and CDR2 FYNNEI. The CDR3 length is 15 residues. In DNA, the CDR3 is TGTGCCAGCAGAGTCGGTAGGGGAAACACCGGGGAGCTGTTTTTT. It specifies CASRVGRGNTGELFF. The variable domain in full, with the rest retrieved from reference TRBV2 and TRBJ2-2, is EPEVTQTPSHQVTQMGQEVILRCVPISNHLYFYWYRQILGQKVEFLVSFYNNEISEKSEIFDDQFSVERPDGSNFTLKIRSTKLEDSAMYFCASRVGRGNTGELFFGEGSRLTVL.

The CDR3 is CASSPLGTSGRVLLRTPQTAFF. DNA of the CDR3: TGTGCCAGCAGTCCCTTGGGGACTAGCGGGAGAGTACTCCTCCGAACGCCCCAGACCGCGTTCTTC. This chain uses TRBV6-6 with TRBJ2-1; 14 bases are a match to TRBD2. Germline lookup yields CDR1 MNHNY and CDR2 SVGAGI (reference sequence). This CDR3 region has 22 residues. With V trimmed by 5 bases and J by 15 bases, 33 bases remained unmatched.